The 2 T cell receptor beta chains reported below all come from one sample, sequenced in a study of T cell repertoires in ileal Crohn's disease. Method: immunoSEQ multiplex PCR; TCRdb's copy keeps in-frame clones and lacks some. In the table there are roughly 980 clones, 80% to 90% of which are singletons. Surgical specimens yielded lamina propria lymphocytes, which were density-gradient separated and then sorted. Sequencing input: CD4+ T cells sorted from the ileum. The origin of the receptors is an adult with Crohn's disease.

The chain joins TRBV2 to TRBJ2-1, with D uncertain. Germline V gives CDR1 SNHLY, CDR2 FYNNEI. V shed 7 bases and J shed 6 bases, with 16 bases lying between them. This CDR3 region has 14 residues. The CDR3 sequence: CASKGGQTGNEQFF. In DNA form, the CDR3 reads TGTGCCAGCAAAGGCGGCCAAACCGGCAATGAGCAGTTCTTC.

The rearrangement links TRBV7-3 to TRBJ1-1; TRBD1 aligns across 8 bases. The V and J ends lost 5 bases and 0 bases, in that order; junction bases with no gene match: 8. The CDR3 runs to 16 residues. Looked up from germline, CDR1 is SGHTA and CDR2 is FQGTGA. For the CDR3, the DNA is TGTGCCAGCAGCCGCACAGGGGGGGCCATGAACACTGAAGCTTTCTTT. Its protein product is CASSRTGGAMNTEAFF. Supplemented by reference TRBV7-3 and TRBJ1-1, the full variable domain reads GAGVSQTPSNKVTEKGKYVELRCDPISGHTALYWYRQSLGQGPEFLIYFQGTGAADDSGLPNDRFFAVRPEGSVSTLKIQRTERGDSAVYLCASSRTGGAMNTEAFFGQGTRLTVV.